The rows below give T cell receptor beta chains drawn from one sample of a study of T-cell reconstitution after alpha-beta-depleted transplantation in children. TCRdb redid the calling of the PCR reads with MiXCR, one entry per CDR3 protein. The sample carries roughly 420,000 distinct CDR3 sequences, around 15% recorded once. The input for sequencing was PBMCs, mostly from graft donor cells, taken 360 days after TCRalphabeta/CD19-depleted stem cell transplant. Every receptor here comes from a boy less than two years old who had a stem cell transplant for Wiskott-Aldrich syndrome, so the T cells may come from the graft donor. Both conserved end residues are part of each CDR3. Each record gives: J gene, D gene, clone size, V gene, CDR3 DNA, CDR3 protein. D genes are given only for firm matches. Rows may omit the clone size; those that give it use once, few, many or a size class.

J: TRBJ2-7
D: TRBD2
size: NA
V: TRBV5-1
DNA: TGCGCCAGCAGCTTGTGGCCGTCTAGCGGGAGAACCTACGAGCAGTACTTC
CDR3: CASSLWPSSGRTYEQYF

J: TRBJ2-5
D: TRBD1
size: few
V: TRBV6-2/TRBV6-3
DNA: TGTGCCAGCAGTCCGGGACAGGGGACACAAGAGACCCAGTACTTC
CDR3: CASSPGQGTQETQYF

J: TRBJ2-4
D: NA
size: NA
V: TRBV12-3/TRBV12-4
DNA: TGTGCCAGCAGTTTAGCTCGGTTAGCCAAAAACATTCAGTACTTC
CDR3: CASSLARLAKNIQYF

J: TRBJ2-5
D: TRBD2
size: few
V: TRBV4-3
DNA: TGCGCCAGCAGCCAACCGGCGAAAGAGCGGGAGAGCCAAGAGACCCAGTACTTC
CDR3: CASSQPAKERESQETQYF

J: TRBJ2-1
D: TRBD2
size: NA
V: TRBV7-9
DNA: TGTGCCAGCAGCCCAGATTCTAGCGGTCGATACAATGAGCAGTTCTTC
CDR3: CASSPDSSGRYNEQFF

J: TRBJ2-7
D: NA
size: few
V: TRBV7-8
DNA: TGTGCCAGCAGCTTTCGGAGGGAGCCCTACGAGCAGTACTTC
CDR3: CASSFRREPYEQYF

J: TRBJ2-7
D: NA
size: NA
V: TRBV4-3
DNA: TGCGCCAGCAGCCACCGAAGCGGTTCCTACGAGCAGTACTTC
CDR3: CASSHRSGSYEQYF

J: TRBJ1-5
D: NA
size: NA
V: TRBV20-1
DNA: TGCAGTGCTAGCGTACCGGGACGCTATAGCAATCAGCCCCAGCATTTT
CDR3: CSASVPGRYSNQPQHF

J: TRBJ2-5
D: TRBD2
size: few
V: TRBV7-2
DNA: TGTGCCAGCAGCTCCAGGACTAGTCGGGAGACCCAGTACTTC
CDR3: CASSSRTSRETQYF

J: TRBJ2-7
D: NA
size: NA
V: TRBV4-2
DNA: TGTGCCAGCAGCCACGAGCCTAGCTCCTACGAGCAGTACTTC
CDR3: CASSHEPSSYEQYF

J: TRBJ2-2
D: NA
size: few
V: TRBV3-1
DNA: TGTGCCAGCAGCCAGCGGGACCTAGGTACCGGGGAGCTGTTTTTT
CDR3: CASSQRDLGTGELFF

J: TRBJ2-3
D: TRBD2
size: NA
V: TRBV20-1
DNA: TGCAGTGCTTCCCCGACTAGCGGGACAGATACGCAGTATTTT
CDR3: CSASPTSGTDTQYF

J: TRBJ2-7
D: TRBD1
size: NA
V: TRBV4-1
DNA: TGCGCCAGCAGCCAAGAGACAGGGCGATTCTACGAGCAGTACTTC
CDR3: CASSQETGRFYEQYF

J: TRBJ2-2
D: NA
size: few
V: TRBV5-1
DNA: TGCGCCAGCAGCCCCGGGGGAGGGGGCAGCACCGGGGAGCTGTTTTTT
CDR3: CASSPGGGGSTGELFF

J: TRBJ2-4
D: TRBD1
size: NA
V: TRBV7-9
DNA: TGTGCCAGCAGCTTACCGCGGACAGGAGAGGACCACACTCAGTACTTC
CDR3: CASSLPRTGEDHTQYF

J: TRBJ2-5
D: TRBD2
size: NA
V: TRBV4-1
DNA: TGCGCCAGCAGCCAAGGACTAGCGGGTATGGAGACCCAGTACTTC
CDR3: CASSQGLAGMETQYF

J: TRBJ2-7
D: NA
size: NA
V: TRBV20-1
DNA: TGCAGTGCTAGATCCAGGAGAAACTACGAGCAGTACTTC
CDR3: CSARSRRNYEQYF

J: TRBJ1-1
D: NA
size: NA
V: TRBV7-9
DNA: TGTGCCAGCAGTTCTGATTACAGGTCCCTGGGGATGAACACTGAAGCTTTCTTT
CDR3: CASSSDYRSLGMNTEAFF

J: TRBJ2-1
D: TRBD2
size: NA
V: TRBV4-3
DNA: TGCGCCAGCAGCCGAGGGACTAGTCTGGACAATGAGCAGTTCTTC
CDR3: CASSRGTSLDNEQFF

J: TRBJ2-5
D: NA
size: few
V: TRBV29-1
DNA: TGCAGCGTTGAAGATCTCAGGGTTCAAGAGACCCAGTACTTC
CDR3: CSVEDLRVQETQYF

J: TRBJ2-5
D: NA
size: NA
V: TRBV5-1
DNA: TGCGCCAGCAGCTTGGTGCGGGCCTCGGAGACCCAGTACTTC
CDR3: CASSLVRASETQYF

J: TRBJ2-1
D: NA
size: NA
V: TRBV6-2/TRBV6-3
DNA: TGTGCCAGCAGTTACTCATACCCCTCCTACAATGAGCAGTTCTTC
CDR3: CASSYSYPSYNEQFF

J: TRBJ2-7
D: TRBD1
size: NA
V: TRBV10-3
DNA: TGTGCCATCAGTGGCCGGGACAGGGGGGAAGAGCAGTACTTC
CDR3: CAISGRDRGEEQYF

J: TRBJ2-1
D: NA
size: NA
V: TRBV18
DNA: TGTGCCAGCTCACCAAGCACCGGACTGCCGGTAAGGAATGAGCAGTTCTTC
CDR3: CASSPSTGLPVRNEQFF

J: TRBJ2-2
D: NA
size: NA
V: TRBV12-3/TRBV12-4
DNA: TGTGCCAGCAGTCCCCCTAAAATGGCCGGGGAGCTGTTTTTT
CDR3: CASSPPKMAGELFF

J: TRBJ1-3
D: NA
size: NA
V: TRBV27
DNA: TGTGCCAGCAGTGTATCCCCGAACTCTGGAAACACCATATATTTT
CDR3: CASSVSPNSGNTIYF

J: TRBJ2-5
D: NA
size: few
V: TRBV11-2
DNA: TGTGCCAGCAGCTCCCCTTCGGCTAGAGAGACCCAGTACTTC
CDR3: CASSSPSARETQYF

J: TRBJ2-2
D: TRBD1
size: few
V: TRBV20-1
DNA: TGCAGTGCCCCGAAGGCAGGGGGAACCGGGGAGCTGTTTTTT
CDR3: CSAPKAGGTGELFF

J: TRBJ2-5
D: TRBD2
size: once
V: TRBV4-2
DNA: TGTGCCAGCAGCCAAGGGATGACAGCGGGGGGGCAAGAGACCCAGTACTTC
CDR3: CASSQGMTAGGQETQYF

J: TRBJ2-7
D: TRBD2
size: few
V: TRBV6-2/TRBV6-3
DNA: TGTGCCAGCAGTTACCGAGCGGGAGGGAGCTCCTACGAGCAGTACTTC
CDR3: CASSYRAGGSSYEQYF

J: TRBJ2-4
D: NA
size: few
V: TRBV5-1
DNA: TGCGCCAGCAGTCCGACCCGGGACAACTTCATTCAGTACTTC
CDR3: CASSPTRDNFIQYF

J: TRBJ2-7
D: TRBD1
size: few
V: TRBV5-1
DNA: TGCGCCAGCAGCTTGGGGCGAGGGACAGCTAGCTCCTACGAGCAGTACTTC
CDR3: CASSLGRGTASSYEQYF

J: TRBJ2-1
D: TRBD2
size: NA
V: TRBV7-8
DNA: TGTGCCAGCAGCTTAGTAGGGGAGGGTGAGCAGTTCTTC
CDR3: CASSLVGEGEQFF

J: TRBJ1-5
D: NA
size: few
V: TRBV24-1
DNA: TGTGCCACCAGTGATTTGAGGGGGGATCAGCCCCAGCATTTT
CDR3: CATSDLRGDQPQHF

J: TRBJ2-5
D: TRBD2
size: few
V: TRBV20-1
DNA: TGCAGTGCTAGAGATCGGGTAGCGGGGGGAGAGACCCAGTACTTC
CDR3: CSARDRVAGGETQYF

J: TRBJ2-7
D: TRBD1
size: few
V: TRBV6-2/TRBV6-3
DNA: TGTGCCAGCAGTTACGAAGGGACAGGGAGAACCGAGCAGTACTTC
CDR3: CASSYEGTGRTEQYF

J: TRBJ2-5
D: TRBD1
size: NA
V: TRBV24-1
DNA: TGTGCCACCAGTGAGATACAGGGGGAGACCCAGTACTTC
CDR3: CATSEIQGETQYF

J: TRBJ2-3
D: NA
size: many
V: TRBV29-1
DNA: TGCAGCGCCCTACAGGATAGGAGGGGTACTAGCACAGATACGCAGTATTTT
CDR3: CSALQDRRGTSTDTQYF

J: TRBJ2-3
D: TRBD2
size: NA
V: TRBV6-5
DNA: TGTGCCAGCAGTTTAGCCGCGGGGGGCACAACAGATACGCAGTATTTT
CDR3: CASSLAAGGTTDTQYF

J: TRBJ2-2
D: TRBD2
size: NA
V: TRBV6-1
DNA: TGTGCCAGCAGCTTTATTAGCGGGGTCGCCGGGGAGCTGTTTTTT
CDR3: CASSFISGVAGELFF

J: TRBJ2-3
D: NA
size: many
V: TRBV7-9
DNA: TGTGCCAGCAGCTTCAGCGCAGATACGCAGTATTTT
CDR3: CASSFSADTQYF

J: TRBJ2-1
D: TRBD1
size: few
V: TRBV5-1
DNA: TGCGCCAGCAGCTTGGAGACCGGGACAGGTTCCTACAATGAGCAGTTCTTC
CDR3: CASSLETGTGSYNEQFF

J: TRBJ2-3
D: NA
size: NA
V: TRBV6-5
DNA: TGTGCCAGCAGTTACTCCCGTTCCGGACAACACACAGATACGCAGTATTTT
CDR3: CASSYSRSGQHTDTQYF

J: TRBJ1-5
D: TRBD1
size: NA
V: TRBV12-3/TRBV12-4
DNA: TGTGCCAGCAGAGCGGACAGGCGAAGCAATCAGCCCCAGCATTTT
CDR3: CASRADRRSNQPQHF

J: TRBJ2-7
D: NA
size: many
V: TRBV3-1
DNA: TGTGCCAGCAGCCAAGCTCCCTGGAGAGAGCAGTACTTC
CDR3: CASSQAPWREQYF

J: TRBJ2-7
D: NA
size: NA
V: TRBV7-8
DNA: TGTGCCAGCAGCCTAAGGACAGAAGGCGAGCAGTACTTC
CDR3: CASSLRTEGEQYF

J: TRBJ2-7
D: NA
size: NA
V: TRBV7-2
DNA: TGTGCCAGCAGCTTAGGCGCCAGGGGCACGTACGAGCAGTACTTC
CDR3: CASSLGARGTYEQYF

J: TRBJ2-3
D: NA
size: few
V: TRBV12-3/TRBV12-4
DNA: TGTGCCAGCAGTTCCCTTAGCGGAGATACGCAGTATTTT
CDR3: CASSSLSGDTQYF

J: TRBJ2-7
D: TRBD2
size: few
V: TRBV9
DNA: TGTGCCAGCAGCGTAGTAGCGGGAGGTTACGAGCAGTACTTC
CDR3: CASSVVAGGYEQYF

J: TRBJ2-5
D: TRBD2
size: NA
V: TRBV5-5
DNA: TGTGCCAGCAGCTTGGATGCGGGGGGCGGGCAAGAGACCCAGTACTTC
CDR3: CASSLDAGGGQETQYF

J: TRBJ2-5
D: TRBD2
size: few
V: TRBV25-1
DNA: TGTGCCAGCAGTCCCCGGACTAGTTATCAAGAGACCCAGTACTTC
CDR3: CASSPRTSYQETQYF

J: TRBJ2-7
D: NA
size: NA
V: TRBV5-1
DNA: TGCGCCAGCAGCTTCTATAAGGAATACGAGCAGTACTTC
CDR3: CASSFYKEYEQYF

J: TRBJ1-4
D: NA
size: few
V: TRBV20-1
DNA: TGCAGTGCTCGAAGTCACAGGGCGATCGGTGAAAAACTGTTTTTT
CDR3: CSARSHRAIGEKLFF